This T cell receptor (beta chain) was identified in a study of regulatory T cells in long-lasting Graves disease. Study-level information: Under 3 months of antithyroid drugs had been taken by newly diagnosed Graves' patients. Study-wide points: The researchers studied only peripheral blood, not thyroid tissue. Persistent patients shared more public clonotypes (about 2,700) than new patients (966).

Relying on iRepertoire HTBI primers and Arm-PCR of CDR3 regions, the team built TCR beta libraries. TCRdb ran MiXCR on the multiplex PCR reads and lists one entry per CDR3 protein. The table records some 250,000 distinct CDR3 sequences, around 19% of them present only once. Germline V gene lookup returns CDR1 MNHEY and CDR2 SVGEGT. CDR3 size: 15 residues. V was trimmed by 0 bases and J by 4 bases, leaving 12 bases between them. At least ten counts were recorded for this clonotype. The antigen is unknown. The time point denotes: newly diagnosed GD, antithyroid drugs for less than 3 months. The TCR library used RNA extracted from PBMCs. This sample was shared with a second study, whose subject was T cells in Graves' hyperthyroidism and ophthalmopathy.

Sequences were derived from peripheral blood mononuclear cells (PBMCs), sampled at new diagnosis, from a patient treated with antithyroid drugs. The receptor was derived from a woman aged 25-40 years with Graves disease. The rearrangement links TRBV6-2 or TRBV6-3 to TRBJ1-2; D may be TRBD1 (5 bases). DNA for the CDR3: TGTGCCAGCAGTTACTCAAGAGCTGGGACCTATGGCTACACCTTC. Its translation is CASSYSRAGTYGYTF.